These 21 T cell receptor beta chains came from one sample sequenced in a study of T-cell reconstitution after alpha-beta-depleted transplantation in children. A TCRbeta library incorporating unique molecular identifiers was prepared. TCRdb re-analysed the PCR reads in MiXCR, keeping a single row per CDR3 protein. Of about 90,000 distinct CDR3 sequences in the sample, about 14% are singletons; the top ten hold 15% to 20%. The sequencing here drew on PBMCs, mostly from graft donor cells, taken 180 days after TCRalphabeta/CD19-depleted stem cell transplant. These receptors were collected from a male patient between 2 and 10 years old who had a stem cell transplant for acute lymphoblastic leukemia, so the T cells may come from the graft donor.

The chain joins TRBV15 to TRBJ1-6; D gene uncertain. V gave up 0 bases and J gave up 7 bases, with 7 bases separating them. The CDR3 loop spans 14 amino acids. The V gene's germline CDR1 is LNHNV and CDR2 YYDKDF (reference sequence). CDR3 region: CATSRDMGNSPLHF. The CDR3 nucleotides are TGTGCCACCAGCAGAGATATGGGAAATTCACCCCTCCACTTT.

The chain employs TRBV3-1 and TRBJ2-3; 7 bases map to TRBD1. CDR1 and CDR2 (germline): LGHDT, YNNKEL (reference sequence). The CDR3 loop spans 15 amino acids. After removal of 6 bases from V and 0 bases from J, the junction contained 6 bases not matched to a gene. CDR3 bases: TGTGCCAGCAGAACAGGGGTGGCTAGCACAGATACGCAGTATTTT. Protein sequence: CASRTGVASTDTQYF.

J is TRBJ2-7 and V is TRBV12-3 or TRBV12-4, with 7 bases that match TRBD1. This CDR3 has 14 amino acids. V trimming: 5 bases; J trimming: 3 bases; junction bases outside the gene matches: 7. CDR3 DNA sequence: TGTGCCAGCAGTCCTCGGACAGGCTTCTACGAGCAGTACTTC. It translates to CASSPRTGFYEQYF.

This chain uses TRBV7-9 with TRBJ2-7, with 7 bases lining up with TRBD1. Germline trimming cut 5 bases from V and 1 base from J; bases unmatched to any gene: 8. This CDR3 spans 15 amino acids. The germline V gene encodes CDR1 SEHNR and CDR2 FQNEAQ (reference sequence). This CDR3 reads CASSPGQVKSYEQYF. The CDR3 DNA sequence: TGTGCCAGCAGCCCAGGACAGGTTAAATCCTACGAGCAGTACTTC. Variable domain in full (rest from reference TRBV7-9 and TRBJ2-7): DTGVSQNPRHKITKRGQNVTFRCDPISEHNRLYWYRQTLGQGPEFLTYFQNEAQLEKSRLLSDRFSAERPKGSFSTLEIQRTEQGDSAMYLCASSPGQVKSYEQYFGPGTRLTVT.

This clonotype showed up just a few times. The genes are TRBV29-1 and TRBJ2-5, with TRBD2 matching 7 bases. Germline loops: CDR1 SQVTM, CDR2 ANQGSEA. The J segment lost 4 bases and the V segment lost 6 bases, leaving 8 bases of the junction unmatched. CDR3 length equals 13 residues. CDR3 residues: CSVPGRTRETQYF. CDR3 nucleotide sequence: TGCAGCGTGCCGGGACGGACTAGAGAGACCCAGTACTTC.

The gene calls are TRBV24-1 and TRBJ1-4; D is unclear. Deletions cut 5 bases from V and 8 bases from J, with 2 bases between. The CDR3 has 10 amino acids. The germline CDR1 and CDR2 sequences are KGHDR and SFDVKD. The CDR3 loop reads CATSGEKLFF. The CDR3 bases are TGTGCCACCAGTGGCGAAAAACTGTTTTTT.

This clonotype was found a few times. This rearrangement joins TRBV13 to TRBJ2-7, with 12 bases lining up with TRBD2. This CDR3 comprises 19 residues. Germline V CDR1 and CDR2: PRHDT, FYEKMQ (reference sequence). With V trimmed by 0 bases and J by 3 bases, 12 bases remained unmatched. In nucleotides, the CDR3 is TGTGCCAGCAGCTTAGGGACTAGCGGGAGTACGCAGAGGGGCTACGAGCAGTACTTC. This gives the protein CASSLGTSGSTQRGYEQYF. Looking up the rest from reference TRBV13 and TRBJ2-7 gives the full variable domain: AAGVIQSPRHLIKEKRETATLKCYPIPRHDTVYWYQQGPGQDPQFLISFYEKMQSDKGSIPDRFSAQQFSDYHSELNMSSLELGDSALYFCASSLGTSGSTQRGYEQYFGPGTRLTVT.

This clonotype showed up many times. V usage is TRBV3-1 and J usage is TRBJ2-5; D gene unclear. The CDR3 has 15 residues. The germline V and J ends were trimmed by 1 base and 1 base, with 10 bases remaining between them. Germline CDR1 is LGHDT and CDR2 is YNNKEL (reference sequence). CDR3 residues: CASSQAKGTQETQYF. CDR3 nucleotides: TGTGCCAGCAGCCAAGCCAAGGGTACCCAAGAGACCCAGTACTTC.

This clonotype was counted between two and nine times. V gene TRBV7-2 combines with J gene TRBJ2-7, with 8 bases fitting TRBD2. The CDR3 has 13 amino acids. The V segment lost 5 bases and the J segment 4 bases; nucleotides outside the gene matches: 4. Germline CDR1 SGHTA, CDR2 FQGNSA. The DNA for the CDR3 is TGTGCCAGCAGCGTCCGGGAGGGTTACGAGCAGTACTTC. It is translated as CASSVREGYEQYF.

This clonotype has only a few counts. The chain employs TRBV12-3 or TRBV12-4 and TRBJ1-5; TRBD1 aligns across 7 bases. The CDR3 is 14 residues long. J lost 3 bases, V lost 3 bases, and 2 bases had no gene match. CDR3 amino acids: CASSLEGANQPQHF. CDR3 in DNA: TGTGCCAGCAGTTTGGAGGGGGCCAATCAGCCCCAGCATTTT.

The chain recombines TRBV6-5 with TRBJ2-7; D call uncertain. The CDR3 contains 14 residues. V was trimmed by 0 bases and J by 0 bases, leaving 6 bases between them. Germline V gene data show CDR1 as MNHEY and CDR2 as SVGAGI. In DNA form, the CDR3 reads TGTGCCAGCAGTTACTCTCCCAGCTCCTACGAGCAGTACTTC. Its protein product is CASSYSPSSYEQYF.

The chain uses TRBV20-1 and TRBJ2-7; possibly TRBD1 for D (5 bases). Germline CDR1 reads DFQATT; CDR2 reads SNEGSKA (reference sequence). This CDR3 comprises 15 residues. Deletions cut 4 bases from V and 0 bases from J, with 16 bases between. CDR3 coding DNA: TGCAGTGCTAACTCGGGCAGGGAAGTCTCCTACGAGCAGTACTTC. Translated, it gives CSANSGREVSYEQYF.

In its sample, this clonotype was seen a few times. The chain is built from TRBV11-2 and TRBJ2-5; D ambiguous. V lost 0 bases, J lost 0 bases, and 11 bases lay in between. Germline lookup yields CDR1 SGHAT and CDR2 FQNNGV. The CDR3 has 16 amino acids. This CDR3 is CASSLDLRLNQETQYF. The CDR3 coding sequence is TGTGCCAGCAGCTTAGATCTTCGCCTGAACCAAGAGACCCAGTACTTC.

This clonotype was counted only a few times. The chain carries TRBV5-1 and TRBJ1-2; a possible D gene is TRBD1 (6 bases). V shed 4 bases and J shed 3 bases, with 13 bases lying between them. Germline assignment: CDR1 SGHRS and CDR2 YFSETQ. CDR3 size: 14 residues. CDR3 loop: CASSRKQGDYGYTF. The CDR3, as DNA: TGCGCCAGCAGCCGGAAACAGGGCGACTATGGCTACACCTTC.

This clonotype was picked up a small number of times. This rearrangement joins TRBV18 to TRBJ2-1; D is ambiguous. V lost 3 bases to trimming and J lost 4 bases, with 7 bases between them. Germline-derived CDR1 and CDR2 are KGHSH and LQKENI. The CDR3 has 13 amino acids. The CDR3 DNA sequence: TGTGCCAGCTCACCCCTACTATACAATGAGCAGTTCTTC. It encodes CASSPLLYNEQFF.

This clonotype appeared many times. The chain couples TRBV7-2 to TRBJ1-5; tentative D call: TRBD1 (6 bases). The V gene lost 1 base and the J gene lost 2 bases, with 12 bases spanning the gap. CDR1 and CDR2 from the germline V gene are SGHTA and FQGNSA. The CDR3 length is 16 residues. The CDR3 sequence is CASSLVGAVGNQPQHF. The CDR3 DNA sequence: TGTGCCAGCAGCTTAGTGGGGGCTGTGGGCAATCAGCCCCAGCATTTT.

The chain combines TRBV12-3 or TRBV12-4 with TRBJ2-3; 9 bases fit TRBD2. The CDR3 has 18 amino acids. The J segment lost 1 base and the V segment lost 3 bases, leaving 11 bases of the junction unmatched. The CDR3 spells CASSFPGTSPIRTDTQYF. CDR3 coding DNA: TGTGCCAGCAGTTTCCCGGGGACTAGCCCGATCCGCACAGATACGCAGTATTTT.

The sample holds a few counts of this clonotype. The rearrangement uses TRBV30 and TRBJ2-2; D is unclear. Per germline, CDR1 GTSNPN and CDR2 SVGIG (reference sequence). Trimming took off 4 bases at V and 1 base at J, with 7 bases between the two ends. The CDR3 covers 13 residues. CDR3 in amino acids: CAWNSLNTGELFF. CDR3 coding DNA: TGTGCCTGGAATAGCCTGAACACCGGGGAGCTGTTTTTT.

This clonotype was detected a few times. This chain joins TRBV4-2 and TRBJ2-5; TRBD1 matches at 7 bases. The germline V gene has CDR1 LGHNA and CDR2 YNFKEQ. The CDR3 totals 14 residues. Trimming cost V 0 bases and J 11 bases; bases outside gene matches: 9. The CDR3 DNA sequence: TGTGCCAGCAGCCAAGAAAGAGGACAGGTGGGGCAGTACTTC. Protein sequence: CASSQERGQVGQYF.

The chain recombines TRBV27 with TRBJ2-5; D remains unclear. V was pared by 5 bases and J by 5 bases, with 18 bases between. The CDR3 is 15 residues long. Germline loops: CDR1 MNHEY, CDR2 SMNVEV (reference sequence). In DNA form, the CDR3 reads TGTGCCAGCAGTCCTACTGGACCCGGGTGGGAGACCCAGTACTTC. Amino acid sequence: CASSPTGPGWETQYF.

The table lists this clonotype with many counts. The chain recombines TRBV5-8 with TRBJ1-2; unclear D gene. Trimming removed 4 bases from V and 5 bases from J, with 12 bases in between. The CDR3 contains 13 residues. Germline CDR1 and CDR2: SGHTS and YDEGEE. This CDR3 reads CASSPVGVYGYTF. In DNA, the CDR3 is TGTGCCAGCAGCCCGGTGGGAGTTTATGGCTACACCTTC.